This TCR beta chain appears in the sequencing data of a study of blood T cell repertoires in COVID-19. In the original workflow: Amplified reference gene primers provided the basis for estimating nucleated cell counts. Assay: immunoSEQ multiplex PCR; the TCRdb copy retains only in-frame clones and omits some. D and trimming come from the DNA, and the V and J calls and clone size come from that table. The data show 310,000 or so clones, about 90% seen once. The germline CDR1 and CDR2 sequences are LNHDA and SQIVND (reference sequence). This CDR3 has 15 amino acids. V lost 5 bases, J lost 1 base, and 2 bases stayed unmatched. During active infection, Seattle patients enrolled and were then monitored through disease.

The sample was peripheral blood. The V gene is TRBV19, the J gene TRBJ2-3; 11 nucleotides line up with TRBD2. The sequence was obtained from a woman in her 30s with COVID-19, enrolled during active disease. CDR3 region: CASSSSGRRTDTQYF. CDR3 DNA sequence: TGTGCCAGTAGTTCTAGCGGGAGGCGCACAGATACGCAGTATTTT.